This T cell receptor (beta chain) was captured in a study of regulatory T cells in long-lasting Graves disease. Sample time point: newly diagnosed GD, antithyroid drugs for less than 3 months. Making the TCR library involved RNA that had been extracted from PBMCs. Arm-PCR of CDR3 regions with iRepertoire HTBI primers generated TCR beta libraries. TCRdb fed the multiplex PCR reads into MiXCR, producing one record per CDR3 protein. In the table there are roughly 530,000 distinct CDR3 sequences, more than 15% of which are singletons. This sample also belongs to another study, concerning T cells in Graves' hyperthyroidism and ophthalmopathy.

The sequence came from a woman aged 35 to 60 with Graves disease. The material sequenced was peripheral blood mononuclear cells (PBMCs), taken at new diagnosis, from a patient treated with antithyroid drugs.

CDR3: CSVYPPNTEAFF. The CDR3, as DNA: TGCAGCGTCTACCCACCTAACACTGAAGCTTTCTTT. The V call is TRBV29-1, the J call TRBJ1-1, with no clear D. Germline V gives CDR1 SQVTM, CDR2 ANQGSEA. V dropped 6 bases and J dropped 2 bases, with 10 bases sitting between them. The CDR3 is 12 residues long.